This T cell receptor (beta chain) was recorded in a study of shared clonotypes between healthy human individuals. Libraries were prepared by immunoSEQ multiplex PCR; TCRdb keeps only in-frame clonotypes and omits some of them. This table holds under 1,100,000 clones, around 82% found once. Sequencing input: memory CD4+ T cells from PBMCs. Subset in this sample: CD45RA-negative fraction. The source of this sequence is a man between 18 and 29 years old in good health. Some clones in this sample may be carry-over from other donors' samples.

CDR3 coding DNA: TGTGCCAGCACCGGGACAGACTATGGCTACACCTTC. Translated: CASTGTDYGYTF. The chain uses TRBV28 and TRBJ1-2; 7 nucleotides line up with TRBD1. CDR1 MDHEN and CDR2 SYDVKM come from the germline V gene. The CDR3 is 12 amino acids. V was pared by 7 bases and J by 3 bases, with 2 bases of the junction left unmatched.